This passage covers 14 T cell receptor beta chains from one sample sequenced in a study of technical replicates of blood from a handful of donors (dated by TCRdb to 2016 to 2017). Libraries were constructed by the immunoSEQ multiplex PCR assay. Imported from immuneACCESS, the table was reduced by TCRdb to in-frame sequences with V and J called. These copies leave out some clones; in studies compared against another copy, an unresolved V gene accounts for under half, and the cause of the remainder is not known. The sample yields tens of thousands of clones; roughly 94% were counted once. The top ten clonotypes cover under 0.35% of the sample. Sequencing used T cells isolated from PBMCs. The receptors here all came from a human donor in good health.

The chain employs TRBV27 and TRBJ2-7; weak D call: TRBD1 (6 bases). The CDR3 has 14 residues. Per the germline V gene, CDR1 is MNHEY and CDR2 is SMNVEV (reference sequence). Trimming left V 3 bases short and J 4 bases short, with 13 bases between. The CDR3 DNA follows: TGTGCCAGCAGTTTGCAGGGGCTTGTATACGAGCAGTACTTC. Translating gives CASSLQGLVYEQYF.

J is TRBJ2-1 and V is TRBV27; maybe TRBD1 (6 bases). The CDR3 is 17 amino acids. CDR1 and CDR2 from the germline V gene are MNHEY and SMNVEV (reference sequence). V shed 5 bases and J shed 3 bases, with 20 bases lying between them. DNA of the CDR3: TGTGCCAGCAGTCTTTACAGGGAAGTAGAGGACTACAATGAGCAGTTCTTC. This encodes CASSLYREVEDYNEQFF.

The rearrangement uses TRBV27 and TRBJ2-7, with TRBD2 identical over 12 bases. The CDR3 totals 15 residues. Looked up from germline, CDR1 is MNHEY and CDR2 is SMNVEV (reference sequence). Unmatched junction bases numbered 2, after V lost 2 bases and J lost 3 bases. The CDR3 spells CASSLGLAGLYEQYF. The CDR3 nucleotides are TGTGCCAGCAGTTTAGGACTAGCGGGGCTCTACGAGCAGTACTTC.

This chain connects TRBV6-5 to TRBJ2-7; 8 bases agree with TRBD1. With 0 bases clipped from V and 2 bases from J, the junction kept 6 bases outside the gene matches. The CDR3 contains 16 residues. The germline CDR1 and CDR2 sequences are MNHEY and SVGAGI. CDR3 sequence (DNA): TGTGCCAGCAGTTACTCATGGACGACAGGGGCCTACGAGCAGTACTTC. It specifies CASSYSWTTGAYEQYF.

The genes are TRBV30 and TRBJ2-1; 16 bases align to TRBD2. CDR3 length equals 15 residues. Germline lookup yields CDR1 GTSNPN and CDR2 SVGIG (reference sequence). The V segment lost 2 bases and the J segment 13 bases; nucleotides outside the gene matches: 8. CDR3 in amino acids: CAWSSGTSGRADQFF. The CDR3 bases are TGTGCCTGGAGTAGTGGGACTAGCGGGAGGGCCGACCAGTTCTTC.

The chain has TRBV27 and TRBJ2-1; D is undetermined. V lost 3 bases to trimming and J lost 3 bases, with 6 bases between them. The germline gives CDR1 MNHEY, CDR2 SMNVEV (reference sequence). CDR3 length: 13 amino acids. This CDR3 is CASSLNSYNEQFF. CDR3 sequence (DNA): TGTGCCAGCAGTTTGAACAGCTACAATGAGCAGTTCTTC.

V usage is TRBV6-1 and J usage is TRBJ2-1; D possibly corresponds to TRBD2 (5 bases). CDR3 length equals 15 residues. V dropped 8 bases and J dropped 0 bases, with 14 bases sitting between them. Germline CDR1 reads MNHNS; CDR2 reads SASEGT. Here the CDR3 reads CASVWERLSYNEQFF. CDR3 sequence (DNA): TGTGCCAGCGTGTGGGAGCGGCTCTCCTACAATGAGCAGTTCTTC.

V gene TRBV9 combines with J gene TRBJ1-4; 7 nucleotides align to TRBD1. V trimming: 3 bases; J trimming: 2 bases; junction bases outside the gene matches: 7. The CDR3 runs 16 residues. Germline assignment: CDR1 SGDLS and CDR2 YYNGEE. The CDR3 DNA is TGTGCCAGCAGCGCCAGGGGGAAGGGGACTAATGAAAAACTGTTTTTT. Residues: CASSARGKGTNEKLFF.

The J gene is TRBJ2-7, the V gene TRBV9; 10 positions agree with TRBD2. Per germline, CDR1 SGDLS and CDR2 YYNGEE. V lost 0 bases to trimming and J lost 7 bases; unmatched junction nucleotides: 10. The CDR3 length is 16 residues. This CDR3 is CASSVALTSGLAEQYF. The CDR3 nucleotides read TGTGCCAGCAGCGTAGCCCTGACTAGCGGGCTAGCAGAGCAGTACTTC.

The V and J genes are TRBV10-2 and TRBJ1-5, with D uncertain. Trimming shortened V by 8 bases and J by 7 bases, and 9 bases separated the two germline ends. CDR3 length equals 11 residues. The germline CDR1 and CDR2 sequences are WSHSY and SAAADI. CDR3 in amino acids: CASVGLQPQHF. Written as DNA, the CDR3 is TGCGCCAGCGTCGGGTTACAGCCCCAGCATTTT.

This rearrangement joins TRBV19 to TRBJ1-1, with D unresolved. Germline V lookup: CDR1 LNHDA, CDR2 SQIVND (reference sequence). V lost 7 bases, J lost 0 bases, and 12 bases lay in between. The CDR3 covers 14 residues. The CDR3 nucleotides read TGTGCCAGTAAGAGGGAGGGAATGAACACTGAAGCTTTCTTT. This codes for CASKREGMNTEAFF.

V gene TRBV13 combines with J gene TRBJ2-7; 9 positions match TRBD1. This CDR3 region has 14 residues. Germline CDR1 and CDR2: PRHDT and FYEKMQ (reference sequence). J was trimmed by 5 bases and V by 6 bases; bases with no gene match: 8. The CDR3 sequence is CASSYGTGNNEQYF. CDR3 sequence (DNA): TGTGCCAGCAGTTATGGGACAGGGAACAACGAGCAGTACTTC.

The chain links TRBV7-2 to TRBJ2-2; D is perhaps TRBD2 (5 bases). Trimming left V 0 bases short and J 9 bases short, with 11 bases between. Per the germline V gene, CDR1 is SGHTA and CDR2 is FQGNSA. The CDR3 sequence is 14 residues long. Written as DNA, the CDR3 is TGTGCCAGCAGCTTAGCCGCGGGCCCGTGGGAGCTGTTTTTT. This sequence encodes CASSLAAGPWELFF.

This chain connects TRBV7-9 to TRBJ2-3, with 7 nucleotides matching TRBD2. V trimming: 4 bases; J trimming: 0 bases; junction bases outside the gene matches: 1. CDR3 length: 14 amino acids. From germline, CDR1 is SEHNR and CDR2 FQNEAQ (reference sequence). The CDR3 sequence is CASSSSGSTDTQYF. Here the CDR3 DNA reads TGTGCCAGCAGCTCTAGCGGTAGCACAGATACGCAGTATTTT.